This TCR beta chain was sequenced in a study of T cells in Graves' hyperthyroidism and ophthalmopathy. What was amplified from RNA transcripts were TCR beta CDR3 regions. TCR CDR3 regions were first amplified by RT-PCR with HTBI primers. One entry per CDR3 protein, called by TCRdb with MiXCR from the multiplex PCR reads. The sample contains some 510,000 distinct CDR3 sequences, less than 25% of which appear only once. For Graves' hyperthyroidism to be stable, ophthalmopathy could not progress within 18 months. Aged 18 to 65, the patients had hyperthyroidism that was newly diagnosed and had lasted under 2 months. Diagnostic assessment was based on clinical symptoms, serum thyroxine and TRAb, thyroid ultrasound and orbital computed tomography. It was less than 13 ml of fresh peripheral blood that supplied the PBMCs. CDR1 is SEHNR and CDR2 is FQNEAQ in the germline V gene (reference sequence). This CDR3 is built from 14 residues. The V gene end was trimmed by 6 bases and the J gene end by 2 bases; junction bases not matched to a gene: 7.

This receptor was identified in a young man with Graves' hyperthyroidism. Specimen: blood. The V and J genes are TRBV7-9 and TRBJ2-7; the match to TRBD2 covers 7 bases. CDR3 nucleotide sequence: TGTGCCAGCAGGAGCGGGACGCTTCCCTACGAGCAGTACTTC. This codes for CASRSGTLPYEQYF.